Given below is one T cell receptor (beta chain) in context. Its cognate antigen is unknown. V shed 8 bases and J shed 9 bases, with 15 bases lying between them. The CDR3 runs 12 residues. Germline CDR1 reads MNHEY; CDR2 reads SVGAGI. The data derive from a study of T cell responses to AZD1222 COVID-19 vaccine. The method was immunoSEQ multiplex PCR; TCRdb's version includes in-frame clones alone and lacks a portion of them. The sample consists of around 110,000 clones, approximately 90% of them appearing once. General study points: None of the repertoires were sampled until the peak T cell response had passed.

Material: peripheral blood, obtained 28 days after the second AZD1222 dose. The sequence derives from an adult who received the AZD1222 COVID-19 vaccine. The chain couples TRBV6-5 to TRBJ2-3, with D unclear. CDR3 region: CASSLIDQTQYF. CDR3 sequence (DNA): TGTGCCAGCTCCCTCATTGACCAAACGCAGTATTTT.